Listed below are T cell receptor beta chains from one sample, sequenced in a study of shared clonotypes between healthy human individuals. This table comes from immunoSEQ multiplex PCR, and its TCRdb copy is limited to in-frame clones, with some not included. The data hold millions of clones, with 90% to 95% observed a single time. Sample: naive CD4+ T cells from PBMCs. The receptors here all came from a man between 18 and 35 years old in good health. Some clones in this sample may be carry-over from other donors' samples. CDR3s leave out the opening cysteine and the closing phenylalanine or tryptophan.

>TRBV5-4|12
ASSLAGTFYGYT
>TRBV6-5|14
ASSYSADRGNSPLH
>TRBV6-1|12
ASIRDASPNEQF
>TRBV28|13
ASSKVPSSGNTIY
>TRBV6-5|13
ASSYGTLQYNEQF
>TRBV7-2|13
ASSRSLIFTDTQY
>TRBV5-1|13
ASSLGDRDNEKLF
>TRBV6-1|12
ASSQGGTNYGYT
>TRBV11-3|13
ASSHSGGAIDTQY
>TRBV6-1|13
ASSRRSGGNTEAF
>TRBV27|10
ASRSTSGGDY
>TRBV7-9|13
ASSLLGGTYNEQF
>TRBV9|14
ASSVGGWGTANEQF
>TRBV5-1|16
ASSLGLGQGTSGNTIY
>TRBV9|14
ASSPRQHGLTGELF
>TRBV4-2|10
ASSPPVGGYT
>TRBV5-1|12
ASSSDRSNTEAF
>TRBV5-1|13
ASSWIGQEIYGYT
>TRBV27|14
ASSSLAGGAKNIQY
>TRBV18|14
ASSPPGAGAYNEQF
>TRBV27|14
ASSSRASDSYNEQF
>TRBV6-6|9
ASSSRDIQY